Listed below are T cell receptor beta chains from one sample, sequenced in a study of T cell responses to AZD1222 COVID-19 vaccine. Clones were sequenced by immunoSEQ multiplex PCR, and TCRdb holds only the in-frame ones, with some missing. The sample carries about 85,000 clones, 86% recorded once. The source was peripheral blood, collected on day 0 of AZD1222 vaccination. Receptors originate from an adult in good health. CDR3s include the opening cysteine and the closing phenylalanine or tryptophan. A D gene is named only where the DNA matches it firmly. Not all rows give a size; the values are once, few, many and, for expanded clones, a class.

size,D,J,V,DNA,CDR3
.,.,TRBJ2-1,TRBV28,TGTGCCAGCAGTTTCTTTTTCGTGGCGGGAATAGATGAGCAGTTCTTC,CASSFFFVAGIDEQFF
once,.,TRBJ1-1,TRBV25-1,TGTGCCAGCAGTCCAACCGTTACGACTGAAGCTTTCTTT,CASSPTVTTEAFF
.,TRBD1,TRBJ1-6,TRBV5-4,TGTGCCAGCAGCTGGGACAGGGAGAAGGTCGGCCTCCACTTT,CASSWDREKVGLHF
.,.,TRBJ2-7,TRBV27,TGTGCCAGCCGAGACACCGGCCCCTCCTACGAGCAGTACTTC,CASRDTGPSYEQYF
.,.,TRBJ2-7,TRBV2,TGTGCCAGCACTTCCCTAACCCACGAGCAGTACTTC,CASTSLTHEQYF
.,.,TRBJ2-3,TRBV7-3,TGTGCCAGCAGCTCGATCGACGAGCCAAATACGCAGTATTTT,CASSSIDEPNTQYF
.,.,TRBJ1-2,TRBV4-3,TGCGCCAGCAGCCAAGGGATCGGGGCTACAGTAAACTATGGCTACACCTTC,CASSQGIGATVNYGYTF
.,.,TRBJ2-7,TRBV28,TGTGCCAGCAGCCAGTCAGGGAAGCGACCCTACGAGCAGTACTTC,CASSQSGKRPYEQYF
once,.,TRBJ2-7,TRBV7-3,TGTGCCAACCCCCTTACACGGGAGAGCTCCTACGAGCAGTACTTC,CANPLTRESSYEQYF
.,.,TRBJ1-4,TRBV5-1,TGCGCCAGCAGCTGGGACATCTCAACTAATGAAAAACTGTTTTTT,CASSWDISTNEKLFF
.,.,TRBJ2-3,TRBV27,TGTGCCAGCAGTTTATCAGCCCCCACAGATACGCAGTATTTT,CASSLSAPTDTQYF
few,TRBD2,TRBJ2-3,TRBV9,TGTGCCAGCAGCGTAGCTGGGGCGGGAGGGGGAGATACGCAGTATTTT,CASSVAGAGGGDTQYF
.,TRBD2,TRBJ2-5,TRBV9,TGTGCCAGCAGCGTAGGCGGGAGTGGGACCCAGTACTTC,CASSVGGSGTQYF
.,.,TRBJ1-3,TRBV18,TGTGCCAGCTCACGGGAGACTGGAAACACCATATATTTT,CASSRETGNTIYF
.,.,TRBJ1-6,TRBV5-5,TGTGCCAGCAGCTTGGCGGCAGGGGAGCTATTCGTATCACCCCTCCACTTT,CASSLAAGELFVSPLHF
.,TRBD1,TRBJ2-7,TRBV6-2/TRBV6-3,TGTGCCAGCAGTTACGATGACAGGGGCGAGCAGTACTTC,CASSYDDRGEQYF
.,.,TRBJ2-5,TRBV7-3,TGTGCCAGCAGCTATGGGACGCAAGAGACCCAGTACTTC,CASSYGTQETQYF
.,.,TRBJ1-1,TRBV4-1,TGCGCCAGCAGCCAAGAGGTTGGGAGGACTGAAGCTTTCTTT,CASSQEVGRTEAFF
.,.,TRBJ1-2,TRBV28,TGTGCCAGCAGTCCCTCGGGGTCGGAGTGGTACACCTTC,CASSPSGSEWYTF
.,TRBD1,TRBJ1-2,TRBV7-6,TGTGCCAGCAGCTTAGGTACAGGGGACTATGGCTACACCTTC,CASSLGTGDYGYTF
.,.,TRBJ2-7,TRBV7-9,TGTGCCAGCAGCTTACAGCGCTCCCCGGGAAGGCAGTACTTC,CASSLQRSPGRQYF
.,.,TRBJ1-2,TRBV19,TGTGCCAGTAGTATAATCAAGGGGAACAGGGATTCCTATGGCTACACCTTC,CASSIIKGNRDSYGYTF
.,TRBD1,TRBJ1-5,TRBV2,TGTGCCAGCAGTGAGAGGGACAGGGGGGAGCAGCCCCAGCATTTT,CASSERDRGEQPQHF
.,.,TRBJ2-5,TRBV7-2,TGTGCCAGCAGCTTAGGCCGAGGAGAGACCCAGTACTTC,CASSLGRGETQYF
few,TRBD2,TRBJ2-1,TRBV7-3,TGTGCCAGCAGCTTATACAGCGGGAGTTACGATGAGCAGTTCTTC,CASSLYSGSYDEQFF
.,.,TRBJ2-6,TRBV27,TGTGCCAGCAGTTTCGACTCTGGGGCCAACGTCCTGACTTTC,CASSFDSGANVLTF
.,.,TRBJ1-2,TRBV19,TGTGCCAGTAGTAAGGACATTTCTAACTATGGCTACACCTTC,CASSKDISNYGYTF
.,TRBD1,TRBJ1-1,TRBV19,TGTGCCAGTATCCCGGACAGGGTGAACACTGAAGCTTTCTTT,CASIPDRVNTEAFF
once,.,TRBJ2-6,TRBV10-3,TGTGCCATCAGTGGAACTTCTGGGGCCAACGTCCTGACTTTC,CAISGTSGANVLTF
.,TRBD2,TRBJ2-1,TRBV7-3,TGTGCCAGCAGCTTGAGACTAGCGCCCCCGAGTGATGAGCAGTTCTTC,CASSLRLAPPSDEQFF
few,.,TRBJ1-1,TRBV12-5,TGTGCTAGTGGCCCCGGGGGGGCGAACACTGAAGCTTTCTTT,CASGPGGANTEAFF
.,TRBD2,TRBJ2-3,TRBV6-1,TGTGCCAGCAGTGACACGGGACTAGCGGGAGAAACAGATACGCAGTATTTT,CASSDTGLAGETDTQYF
.,.,TRBJ2-3,TRBV5-1,TGCGCCAGCAGCAGGGAGTTGGCAGATACGCAGTATTTT,CASSRELADTQYF
.,TRBD1,TRBJ1-5,TRBV6-5,TGTGCCAGCACCCGCCGGACAGGGGTACAGCCCCAGCATTTT,CASTRRTGVQPQHF
.,.,TRBJ2-1,TRBV28,TGTGCCAGCAGGAAACAGGGTAATGAGCAGTTCTTC,CASRKQGNEQFF
.,.,TRBJ1-4,TRBV18,TGTGCCAGCTCACGAGGGGCTAATGAAAAACTGTTTTTT,CASSRGANEKLFF
.,.,TRBJ1-6,TRBV9,TGTGCCAGCAGCGTAGAAGGGGCTCGGAATTCACCCCTCCACTTT,CASSVEGARNSPLHF
.,TRBD1,TRBJ1-2,TRBV11-3,TGTGCCAGCAGCTTAGGGGACAGTCCCGTTTCCTATGGCTACACCTTC,CASSLGDSPVSYGYTF
.,.,TRBJ2-7,TRBV5-4,TGTGCCAGCAGCCGGCCTCCCACCTACGAGCAGTACTTC,CASSRPPTYEQYF
few,.,TRBJ1-1,TRBV6-2/TRBV6-3,TGTGCCAGCAGCCTAAGGTATGGAACTGAAGCTTTCTTT,CASSLRYGTEAFF
.,.,TRBJ1-1,TRBV14,TGTGCCAGCAGCCAAGATTTTCGGGATTTGGGGGTCTTT,CASSQDFRDLGVF
.,.,TRBJ1-2,TRBV28,TGTGCCAGCAGTTTCCAAGCCGGGGTGGGCTACACCTTC,CASSFQAGVGYTF
.,.,TRBJ2-3,TRBV10-3,TGTGCCATCAGTGACCCCCTGGGGCTAGGCACAGATACGCAGTATTTT,CAISDPLGLGTDTQYF
.,TRBD1,TRBJ2-7,TRBV7-2,TGTGCCAGCAGCTCCCGACAGGGGAGGAGCTCCTACGAGCAGTACTTC,CASSSRQGRSSYEQYF
.,.,TRBJ1-1,TRBV19,TGTGCCAGTAGTACGGGGTTGACAGTGGCTGAAGCTTTCTTT,CASSTGLTVAEAFF
.,.,TRBJ1-1,TRBV7-8,TGTGCCAGCAGCTTATGGGCGACAGGAGGTACTGAAGCTTTCTTT,CASSLWATGGTEAFF
.,TRBD1,TRBJ2-1,TRBV24-1,TGTGCCACCAGTGAGGTCCAGGGGATCGGACAGGGGGAGCAGTTCTTC,CATSEVQGIGQGEQFF
.,.,TRBJ1-2,TRBV7-2,TGTGCCAGCAGTCAGAGATATGGCTACACCTTC,CASSQRYGYTF